The source of this TCR beta chain is a study of cytomegalovirus exposure and HLA in healthy donors. Amplification used 60 Vbeta primers and 13 Jbeta primers. Measured with immunoSEQ multiplex PCR; TCRdb has only the in-frame clones, and not every one. The repertoire holds 210,000 or so clones, with over 75% as singletons. This clonotype was sampled from a boy younger than 18 in good health and CMV-seronegative. Sequenced sample: PBMCs.

Here the CDR3 DNA reads TGTGCCAGCTCACCCAGACTAGCGGGAGAAGAGACCCAGTACTTC. Protein product: CASSPRLAGEETQYF. V usage is TRBV18 and J usage is TRBJ2-5; the match to TRBD2 covers 12 bases. Germline CDR1 is KGHSH and CDR2 is LQKENI. The CDR3 consists of 15 residues. Trimming at V came to 3 bases and at J to 3 bases, leaving 2 bases not matched to a gene.